These 31 T cell receptor beta chains originate from one sample sequenced in a study of blood T cells in healthy people across ages. Combining a sample-barcoded 5' primer with a J-beta primer mix, a second PCR ran for about 7 to 11 cycles. TCRdb used MiXCR to reprocess the 5' RACE reads, holding one entry per CDR3 protein. The table shows around 820,000 distinct CDR3 sequences, with about 25% occurring only once. Separately, the same data were catalogued under a study of T cells of mothers and their children.

Sequenced material: blood. The receptor set was obtained from a boy under 18 in good health.

This clonotype was found a few times. The rearrangement links TRBV21-1 to TRBJ2-7; no check of the table's D call, TRBD1, against the DNA was made. TRBV21-1 is labeled a pseudogene. This CDR3 comprises 16 residues. The CDR3 region is CASSKTYRIPSYEQYF. In nucleotides, the CDR3 is TGTGCCAGCAGCAAAACCTACAGGATCCCCTCCTACGAGCAGTACTTC.

The gene calls are TRBV18 and TRBJ2-7, with 7 nucleotides matching TRBD1. V gave up 3 bases and J gave up 3 bases; unmatched junction bases: 5. This CDR3 is built from 14 residues. Germline-derived CDR1 and CDR2 are KGHSH and LQKENI. The CDR3 bases are TGTGCCAGCTCACCGCACAGGGACAGCTACGAGCAGTACTTC. It encodes CASSPHRDSYEQYF. Drawing the rest from reference TRBV18 and TRBJ2-7, the complete variable domain is NAGVMQNPRHLVRRRGQEARLRCSPMKGHSHVYWYRQLPEEGLKFMVYLQKENIIDESGMPKERFSAEFPKEGPSILRIQQVVRGDSAAYFCASSPHRDSYEQYFGPGTRLTVT.

This clonotype was detected ten times or more. The chain combines TRBV7-9 with TRBJ2-5; the D call may be TRBD1 or TRBD2 (5 bases each). The ends were cut back, 5 bases at V and 2 bases at J, with 18 bases in the middle. Germline-derived CDR1 and CDR2 are SEHNR and FQNEAQ (reference sequence). The CDR3 extends over 16 amino acids. CDR3 DNA sequence: TGTGCCAGCAGCCAAAAGTCGGGACCTCAACAAGAGACCCAGTACTTC. Translation gives CASSQKSGPQQETQYF.

This chain connects TRBV5-1 to TRBJ2-3; D gene ambiguous. The germline gives CDR1 SGHRS, CDR2 YFSETQ. This CDR3 has 13 amino acids. V lost 0 bases and J lost 11, with 13 bases in between. CDR3 bases: TGCGCCAGCAGCTTGGAGTCGGCTAACGAGCAGTATTTT. This translates into CASSLESANEQYF.

This clonotype occurred a few times. The gene calls are TRBV7-9 and TRBJ1-1, with unresolved D. CDR1 and CDR2 from the germline V gene are SEHNR and FQNEAQ (reference sequence). The CDR3 length is 16 residues. V dropped 1 base and J dropped 0 bases, with 12 bases sitting between them. Here the CDR3 reads CASSLVGVGMNTEAFF. CDR3 DNA: TGTGCCAGCAGCTTAGTCGGGGTAGGGATGAACACTGAAGCTTTCTTT.

In its sample, this clonotype was seen a few times. The CDR3 region is CASSAGQGSYNEQFF. The CDR3 DNA reads as TGTGCCAGCAGTGCGGGACAGGGGTCCTACAATGAGCAGTTCTTC. This rearrangement joins TRBV28 to TRBJ2-1; 10 bases fit TRBD1. The CDR3 extends over 15 amino acids. Germline CDR1 MDHEN, CDR2 SYDVKM. Trimming cost V 5 bases and J 1 base; bases outside gene matches: 2.

Only a few counts were recorded for this clonotype. An end of the junction differs from the germline gene, which may be a read error. The CDR3 DNA is TGTGCCAGCACCCAATGGGGCAGGCCCGATGAAAAACTGGTTTTT. This gives the protein CASTQWGRPDEKLVF. V and J are TRBV2 and TRBJ1-4; tentative D call: TRBD1 (5 bases). This CDR3 contains 15 residues. CDR1 and CDR2 from the germline V gene are SNHLY and FYNNEI.

This clonotype was recorded a few times. The rearrangement uses TRBV20-1 and TRBJ1-2; 7 bases agree with TRBD1. V lost 6 bases to trimming and J lost 0 bases; unmatched junction nucleotides: 4. CDR3 length: 13 residues. Germline V gene lookup returns CDR1 DFQATT and CDR2 SNEGSKA (reference sequence). The CDR3 is CSASGQSNYGYTF. The CDR3 DNA follows: TGCAGTGCCTCGGGACAGTCTAACTATGGCTACACCTTC.

The rearrangement links TRBV21-1 to TRBJ2-1. TRBV21-1 is flagged as a pseudogene. The CDR3 sequence is 12 residues long. The chain's CDR3 is CASSKGIDEQFF. The CDR3 DNA reads TGTGCCAGCAGCAAAGGGATCGATGAGCAGTTCTTC.

The chain is built from TRBV29-1 and TRBJ2-7, with D possibly matching TRBD2 (6 bases). V lost 6 bases and J lost 0, with 18 bases in between. CDR1 SQVTM and CDR2 ANQGSEA come from the germline V gene. CDR3 length equals 15 residues. The CDR3 nucleotides are TGCAGCGTAGCCGACCCCACTAGCTTCTCCTACGAGCAGTACTTC. Its translation is CSVADPTSFSYEQYF.

The CDR3 is CASSRTRTGGNEQFF. In nucleotides, the CDR3 is TGTGCCAGCAGTCGTACTCGGACAGGGGGCAATGAGCAGTTCTTC. The chain employs TRBV6-5 and TRBJ2-1, with 10 bases aligning to TRBD1. V shed 5 bases and J 6 bases; nucleotides not matched to a gene: 7. The CDR3 has 15 residues. Germline CDR1 reads MNHEY; CDR2 reads SVGAGI.

This clonotype was detected only a few times. The chain couples TRBV12-3 or TRBV12-4 to TRBJ2-1, with no clear D. The CDR3 is 15 residues long. Trimming removed 6 bases at V and 0 bases at J, with 12 bases between. The CDR3 region is CASSRTSSSYNEQFF. The CDR3 DNA reads TGTGCCAGCAGCCGGACGAGTAGCTCCTACAATGAGCAGTTCTTC.

This clonotype turned up a few times. The chain employs TRBV7-3 and TRBJ1-6, with D possibly matching TRBD1 (5 bases). The germline gives CDR1 SGHTA, CDR2 FQGTGA. CDR3 length: 13 amino acids. Trimming cost V 5 bases and J 10 bases, with 12 bases left between them. The CDR3 bases are TGTGCCAGCAGCCAAGCTAGGGACTCACCCCTCCACTTT. This codes for CASSQARDSPLHF. Full variable domain (rest looked up from reference TRBV7-3 and TRBJ1-6): GAGVSQTPSNKVTEKGKYVELRCDPISGHTALYWYRQSLGQGPEFLIYFQGTGAADDSGLPNDRFFAVRPEGSVSTLKIQRTERGDSAVYLCASSQARDSPLHFGNGTRLTVT.

The rearrangement links TRBV6-2 or TRBV6-3 to TRBJ2-3, with a tentative D call TRBD2 (5 bases). V gave up 2 bases and J gave up 0 bases, with 12 bases separating them. The germline gives CDR1 MNHEY, CDR2 SVGEGT. There are 16 residues in the CDR3. This chain's CDR3 is CASSYDRERSTDTQYF. The CDR3 nucleotides read TGTGCCAGCAGTTACGACCGGGAACGGAGCACAGATACGCAGTATTTT.

The V call is TRBV6-5, the J call TRBJ2-7; D is perhaps TRBD1 (5 bases). V was clipped by 2 bases and J by 2 bases, with 13 bases between them. The CDR3 has 15 amino acids. CDR1 MNHEY and CDR2 SVGAGI come from the germline V gene. This chain's CDR3 is CASSYGQGSTYEQYF. For the CDR3, the DNA is TGTGCCAGCAGTTACGGGCAGGGCTCGACCTACGAGCAGTACTTC.

This clonotype was observed a handful of times. J is TRBJ2-5 and V is TRBV11-2; 9 nucleotides match TRBD1. The J call may be in error: the DNA end matches TRBJ2-7 better. Germline loops: CDR1 SGHAT, CDR2 FQNNGV. The CDR3 has 15 residues. The chain's CDR3 is CASSLNRGLYYEQYF. The CDR3 nucleotides are TGTGCCAGCAGCCTCAACAGGGGGCTCTACTACGAGCAGTACTTC.

This clonotype was recorded a few times. The chain links TRBV28 to TRBJ1-4, with D possibly TRBD1 on 5 matching bases. The CDR3 spans 14 residues. V lost 7 bases and J 6 bases, leaving 15 bases between the germline ends. Germline V CDR1 and CDR2: MDHEN, SYDVKM. The CDR3 loop is CASINRDWDEKLFF. The CDR3 nucleotides are TGTGCCAGCATCAATCGGGACTGGGATGAAAAACTGTTTTTT.

Concerning this clonotype itself: Germline and junction disagree at one end, which may indicate a read error. The chain recombines TRBV12-3 or TRBV12-4 with TRBJ2-6, with D tentatively TRBD1 (5 bases). The CDR3 has 15 residues. The CDR3 protein is CASSSYGSGANVPTF. As DNA, the CDR3 is TGTGCCAGCAGTTCCTACGGCTCTGGGGCCAACGTCCCGACTTTC.

In this sample, this clonotype turned up a few times. The chain couples TRBV2 to TRBJ2-5; 12 positions agree with TRBD2. The J call may be faulty, since TRBJ2-7 better matches the DNA end. Germline CDR1 and CDR2: SNHLY and FYNNEI. The CDR3 is 14 residues long. CDR3 sequence reads: CASTALAGGYEQYF. CDR3 sequence (DNA): TGTGCCAGCACAGCCCTAGCGGGGGGGTACGAGCAGTACTTC.

This clonotype occurred a few times. The chain combines TRBV9 with TRBJ2-5, with TRBD1 matching 8 bases. The DNA end favors TRBJ2-7, so the J call may be wrong. The CDR3 is 14 amino acids. Germline CDR1 is SGDLS and CDR2 is YYNGEE. This CDR3 reads CASSSGQANYEQYF. The CDR3 DNA follows: TGTGCCAGCAGCTCGGGACAGGCAAACTACGAGCAGTACTTC.

This chain uses TRBV2 with TRBJ2-5; 7 positions agree with TRBD1. The J call may be incorrect, as the DNA end agrees better with TRBJ2-1. The CDR3 totals 15 residues. The germline V gene encodes CDR1 SNHLY and CDR2 FYNNEI. CDR3 region: CASTEPQTGRNEQFF. The CDR3, as DNA: TGTGCCAGCACCGAGCCACAGACAGGGCGGAATGAGCAGTTCTTC.

The V call is TRBV27, the J call TRBJ2-5, with D uncertain. The end of the DNA aligns better with TRBJ2-7, so the J call may be wrong. Per the germline V gene, CDR1 is MNHEY and CDR2 is SMNVEV (reference sequence). The CDR3 has 14 residues. The CDR3: CASSLEPQSYEQYF. CDR3 sequence (DNA): TGTGCCAGCAGTTTAGAGCCCCAGAGCTACGAGCAGTACTTC.

This chain joins TRBV24-1 and TRBJ2-7; D call uncertain. The CDR3 contains 12 residues. CDR1 is KGHDR and CDR2 is SFDVKD in the germline V gene. Trimming took off 9 bases at V and 6 bases at J, with 14 bases between the two ends. This CDR3 reads CATLDRTCEQYF. CDR3 coding DNA: TGTGCCACCTTGGACCGCACCTGCGAGCAGTACTTC.

Many counts were recorded for this clonotype. The chain carries TRBV18 and TRBJ1-1, with 10 positions matching TRBD1. V trimming: 4 bases; J trimming: 4 bases; junction bases outside the gene matches: 6. The CDR3 is made up of 15 amino acids. Germline lookup yields CDR1 KGHSH and CDR2 LQKENI. The DNA for the CDR3 is TGTGCCAGCTCACTACCGGACAGGGGGGGCACTGAAGCTTTCTTT. Its translation: CASSLPDRGGTEAFF.

Only a few counts were recorded for this clonotype. The chain joins TRBV7-9 to TRBJ2-1; 11 bases map to TRBD2. The CDR3 loop spans 18 amino acids. V lost 4 bases to trimming and J lost 2 bases; unmatched junction nucleotides: 10. The germline V gene encodes CDR1 SEHNR and CDR2 FQNEAQ (reference sequence). CDR3 nucleotide sequence: TGTGCCAGCAGCTCCGAGACTAGCGGGACGTACCCCTACAATGAGCAGTTCTTC. Amino acids: CASSSETSGTYPYNEQFF.

The rearrangement uses TRBV4-1 and TRBJ2-5; 7 nucleotides agree with TRBD2. The J call is doubtful: the DNA matches TRBJ2-1 better. This CDR3 spans 15 amino acids. Germline V gene sequence: CDR1 MGHRA, CDR2 YSYEKL. CDR3 loop: CASSQTGRGYNEQFF. The CDR3 bases are TGCGCCAGCAGCCAAACGGGGAGGGGTTACAATGAGCAGTTCTTC.

Only a few counts were recorded for this clonotype. The chain uses TRBV20-1 and TRBJ2-5; D gene unclear. TRBJ2-7 explains the end of the DNA better; the J call may be wrong. CDR1 is DFQATT, CDR2 SNEGSKA, per germline (reference sequence). CDR3 length equals 12 residues. The CDR3 nucleotides are TGCAGTGCCCGGAATACCCTCTACGAGCAGTACTTC. Translated: CSARNTLYEQYF.

A few counts support this clonotype. This chain uses TRBV12-3 or TRBV12-4 with TRBJ2-1, with D possibly TRBD2 on 5 matching bases. The CDR3 runs 12 residues. The V gene lost 4 bases and the J gene lost 5 bases, with 6 bases spanning the gap. The CDR3 region has the DNA TGTGCCAGCAGTTCCGGGGACAATGAGCAGTTCTTC. It codes for CASSSGDNEQFF.

There are a few counts of this clonotype. The genes are TRBV19 and TRBJ2-5; possibly TRBD1 for D (6 bases). CDR1 LNHDA and CDR2 SQIVND come from the germline V gene (reference sequence). The CDR3 sequence is 11 residues long. V was pared by 9 bases and J by 2 bases, with 7 bases between. The CDR3 nucleotides are TGTGCCAGCGGACAGCAAGAGACCCAGTACTTC. Its protein is CASGQQETQYF.

The chain links TRBV6-5 to TRBJ2-2, with 10 bases identical to TRBD2. V shed 5 bases and J 6 bases; nucleotides not matched to a gene: 12. This CDR3 spans 17 amino acids. Germline CDR1 is MNHEY and CDR2 is SVGAGI. The DNA of the CDR3 is TGTGCCAGCAGTCCCACCGGGACTAGCGTACCCGCCGGGGAGCTGTTTTTT. Its protein is CASSPTGTSVPAGELFF.

The chain uses TRBV20-1 and TRBJ1-3; no firm D call. The germline V and J ends were trimmed by 4 bases and 4 bases, with 5 bases remaining between them. This CDR3 spans 11 amino acids. The germline CDR1 and CDR2 sequences are DFQATT and SNEGSKA (reference sequence). The CDR3 protein is CSAMAGNTIYF. For the CDR3, the DNA is TGCAGTGCTATGGCCGGAAACACCATATATTTT.